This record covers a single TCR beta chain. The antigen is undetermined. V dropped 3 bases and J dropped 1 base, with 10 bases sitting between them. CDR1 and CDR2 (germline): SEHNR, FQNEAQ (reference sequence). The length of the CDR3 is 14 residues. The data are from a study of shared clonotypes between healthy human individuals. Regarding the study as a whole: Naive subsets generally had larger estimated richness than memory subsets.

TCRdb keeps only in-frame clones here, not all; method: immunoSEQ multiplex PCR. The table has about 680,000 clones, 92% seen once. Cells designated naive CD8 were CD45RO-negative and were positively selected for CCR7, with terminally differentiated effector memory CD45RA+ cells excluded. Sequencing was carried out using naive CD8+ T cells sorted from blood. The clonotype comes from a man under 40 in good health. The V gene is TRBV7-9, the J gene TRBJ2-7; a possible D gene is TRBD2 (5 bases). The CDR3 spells CASSFLATSYEQYF. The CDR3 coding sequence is TGTGCCAGCAGCTTCCTAGCCACGTCCTACGAGCAGTACTTC.